This T cell receptor beta chain derives from a study of T-cell memory formation after mild COVID-19 (dated by TCRdb to 2020 to 2023). About the investigation overall: TCR sequence clusters from the two donors were largely donor specific. The cohort was made up of two young adult volunteers, one female and one male, who were previously healthy. In two donors, T-cell clones that expanded and contracted after mild COVID-19 were followed by sequencing TCRalpha and TCRbeta repertoires longitudinally. Results and caveats for the whole study, not just this receptor: Clones contracting from day 15 to 85 had balanced CD4/CD8 phenotypes, while a second wave expanding from day 15 to 37 was biased towards CD4+. The second-wave clones that peaked on day 37 were not confirmed to be SARS-CoV-2 specific. Only a couple of mild cases were covered in the study, and larger cohorts including severe cases with pre-infection samples were considered necessary. Contracting CD4+ clones were located mainly in the CM and EM memory subsets, whereas CD8+ clones were found to be enriched in EMRA. Some responding clones were found in pre-infection memory, which suggests that pre-existing cross-reactive memory T cells took part in the SARS-CoV-2 response.

PBMCs were isolated by Ficoll-Paque density gradient centrifugation. The germline V gene (reference sequence) provides CDR1 SEHNR and CDR2 FQNEAQ. Trimming removed 8 bases from V and 4 bases from J, leaving 15 bases between the germline ends. The CDR3 sequence holds 14 residues, the cysteine and phenylalanine included. Solely the CDR3 DNA is kept, with 42 bases framed from the first base. A word on this clonotype: What antigen it recognizes has not been identified. One base away there is no much larger clone; base qualities are not given.

TCRdb names Illumina NovaSeq 6000 as the instrument used. Using 5'RACE with constant-segment primers, TCRalpha and TCRbeta cDNA libraries were constructed, with sample barcodes and unique molecular identifiers added in the process. RNA was extracted from every sample with Trizol reagent. Libraries were amplified in two PCR steps, with a second sample barcode and Illumina TruSeq adapters added in the second step. Libraries were sequenced on an Illumina NovaSeq with 2 x 150 bp paired-end reads. Per the authors' processing: With migec v1.2.7, reads were demultiplexed and then collapsed into UMI-guided consensus sequences. Using mixcr v2.1.11, UMI consensuses were aligned to TRA and TRB V and J templates and then assembled into clonotypes. A clonotype was counted as expanded or contracted only if both edgeR and NoisET called the change significant, with noise models trained on biological replicates. For edgeR calls, the cutoffs were a false discovery rate-adjusted p below 0.01 and a log2 fold-change threshold of 1. As an exploratory analysis of dynamics, PCA with hierarchical clustering was applied to max-normalized trajectories of the 1000 most abundant clonotypes. Separately sequenced CD4+ and CD8+ repertoires were used to assign a CD4 or CD8 phenotype to each responding clone. The public reads were quality trimmed at Q25 with fastp and then assembled into clones with MiXCR by TCRdb, keeping productive beta chains. Every CDR3 protein is listed once, alongside the most common genes and DNA of its rows. The V and J calls reflect TCRdb's pipeline rather than the authors' work. In all, the sample holds about 310,000 distinct CDR3 sequences, and approximately 20% of those were seen once. The ten top clones hold more than 20% of the sample.

This receptor was taken from a man aged 18 to 29 who had mild COVID-19 (a few samples of this study predate the infection). The sample titles of this study are shuffled in the database, so cell type and time point are left out; the donor was told from shared clones. Input material: PBMCs or a T cell subset sorted from them (not recorded which). The V and J genes are TRBV7-9 and TRBJ2-1, with no confidently assigned D gene. The sequence in DNA is TGTGCCAGCCTGGGTAGAAGCCTGTACAATGAGCAGTTCTTC. Translated, it reads CASLGRSLYNEQFF.